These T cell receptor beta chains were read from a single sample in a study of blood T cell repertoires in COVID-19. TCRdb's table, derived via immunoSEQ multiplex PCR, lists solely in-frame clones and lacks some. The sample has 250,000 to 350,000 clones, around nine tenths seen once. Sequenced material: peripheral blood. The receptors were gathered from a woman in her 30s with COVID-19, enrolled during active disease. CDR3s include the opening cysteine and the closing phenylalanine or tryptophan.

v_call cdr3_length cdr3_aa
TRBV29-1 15 CSVLRPLAGDDEQYF
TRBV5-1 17 CASSWGLAGGREDTQYF
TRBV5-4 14 CASSFGFGGREQFF
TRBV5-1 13 CASSLGWLTEAFF
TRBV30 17 CAWSRGGLAGGYNEQFF
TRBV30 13 CAWSPGVDYEQYF
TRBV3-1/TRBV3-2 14 CASSQRPGAPPQYF
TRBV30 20 CAWSSTHRVSGLASTDTQYF
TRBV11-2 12 CASRTGRETQYF
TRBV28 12 CASSLGRYEQYF
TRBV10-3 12 CAISESLAGGIF
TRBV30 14 CAWTSLSTNEKLFF
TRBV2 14 CASSGQGVYNEQFF
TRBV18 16 CASSPGRLAGGDEQFF
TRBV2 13 CASTLTGVQPQHF
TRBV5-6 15 CASSWGTGVGQPQHF
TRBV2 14 CASNPSGIPYEQYF
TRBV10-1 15 CASSGVAGNTGELFF
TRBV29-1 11 CSVDISYEQYF
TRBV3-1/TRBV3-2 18 CASSPGTSGRVLTGELFF
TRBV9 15 CASSAPGQGDYGYTF
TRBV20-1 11 CSARGGRTQYF
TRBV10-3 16 CAISEPRGTGSTEAFF
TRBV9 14 CASSAGSRTGELFF
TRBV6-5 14 CASRLAGGGDTQYF
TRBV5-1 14 CASTLGTSNTEAFF
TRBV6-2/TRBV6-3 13 CASSQMGGYEQYF
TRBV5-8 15 CASSLGGPGNTEAFF
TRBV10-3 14 CAISESSGRTEQFF
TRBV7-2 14 CASSLATGRDTQYF
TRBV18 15 CASSPREGTNEKLFF
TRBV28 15 CASSPGTSGQETQYF
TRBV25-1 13 CASTPGAGRGYTF
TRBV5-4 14 CASSSRDRVVEQYF
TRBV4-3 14 CASSHDVDTHGYTF
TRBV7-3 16 CASSSQPGQGTGELFF
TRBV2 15 CASSLDRAGNSPLHF
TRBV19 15 CASSIFAGGVNEQFF
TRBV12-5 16 CASGLPHTGRGYGYTF
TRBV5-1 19 CASSPGVARSGTRNEKLFF
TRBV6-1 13 CASSPDSGSPLHF
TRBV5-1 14 CASSSGTGRYEQYF
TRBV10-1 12 CASGPRIGELFF
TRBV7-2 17 CASSLGGQHRPNYGYTF
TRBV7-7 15 CVSRDGEGQEETQYF
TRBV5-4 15 CASSSRGLSTDTQYF
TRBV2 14 CASSDRGLGNTIYF
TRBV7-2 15 CASSFQTGGGRTQYF
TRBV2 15 CASSPDPADYNEQFF
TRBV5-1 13 CASSRLADNEQFF
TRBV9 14 CASSLGGVFYGYTF
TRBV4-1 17 CASSQVLFSGTSDEQYF
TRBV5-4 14 CASSFGSPHGELFF
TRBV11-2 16 CASSQTSGSPLYEQYF